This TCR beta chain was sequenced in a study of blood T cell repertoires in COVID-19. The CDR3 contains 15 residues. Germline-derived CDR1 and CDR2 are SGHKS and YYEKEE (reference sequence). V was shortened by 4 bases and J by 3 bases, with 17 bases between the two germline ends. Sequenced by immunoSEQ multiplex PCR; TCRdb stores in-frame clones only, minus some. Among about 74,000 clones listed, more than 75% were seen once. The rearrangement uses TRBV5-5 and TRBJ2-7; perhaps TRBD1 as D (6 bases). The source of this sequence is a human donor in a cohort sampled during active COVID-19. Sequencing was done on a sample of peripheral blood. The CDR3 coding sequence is TGTGCCAGCAGCAGCCGGGACACCGCCGTCTACGAGCAGTACTTC. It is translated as CASSSRDTAVYEQYF.